Sequencing of this T cell receptor (beta chain) was carried out in a study of blood T cell repertoires in COVID-19. Study in general: Both acute and convalescent COVID-19 samples were obtained from the United States, Italy and Spain.

This clone came up once. CDR3 length: 14 residues. The junction had 4 bases not matched to a gene; V was cut back by 3 bases and J by 6 bases. CDR1 MNHEY and CDR2 SMNVEV come from the germline V gene (reference sequence). TCRdb keeps only in-frame clones here, not all; method: immunoSEQ multiplex PCR. The table lists approximately 81,000 clones, about 88% of them singletons, with less than 15% in the top ten. The sample comprised peripheral blood. This TCR came from a man aged 65 to 79 with active or convalescent COVID-19. The V and J genes are TRBV27 and TRBJ2-1, with 8 bases identical to TRBD2. This chain's CDR3 is CASSFRLASNEQFF. Written as DNA, the CDR3 is TGTGCCAGCAGTTTCCGACTAGCGAGCAATGAGCAGTTCTTC.